The 15 T cell receptor beta chains in this list originate from one sample, sequenced in a study of T cells in women clearing cervical HPV infection. The repertoire was sequenced with immunoSEQ multiplex PCR; TCRdb's copy has only in-frame clones and lacks some. This table holds 46,000 or so clones. Sequencing was performed on blood buffy coat. The source of these receptors is a woman aged 18 to 75 with a cervical HPV16 infection that either progressed to CIN3+ or cleared (not recorded which).

Notes on this clone: The sequence runs out 3 residues before the end of the CDR3; the remainder is reconstructed from the germline J gene. The chain recombines TRBV7-2 with TRBJ2-3; D is undetermined. CDR1 and CDR2 from the germline V gene are SGHTA and FQGNSA. The CDR3 consists of 13 residues. Trimming cost V 1 base and J 1 base, with 3 bases left between them. CDR3 DNA, as far as it was read: TGTGCCAGCAGCTTAGTAGGCACAGATACG. It is translated as CASSLVGTDT. The CDR3, in full, reads CASSLVGTDTQYF. The full variable domain, rest sourced from reference TRBV7-2 and TRBJ2-3, is GAGVSQSPSNKVTEKGKDVELRCDPISGHTALYWYRQSLGQGLEFLIYFQGNSAPDKSGLPSDRFSAERTGGSVSTLTIQRTQQEDSAVYLCASSLVGTDTQYFGPGTRLTVL.

About this clone: Read coverage stops 3 residues before the CDR3 terminus; the germline J gene supplies the remainder. The V and J genes are TRBV19 and TRBJ1-4; D ambiguous. The CDR3 is made up of 12 amino acids. Germline V lookup: CDR1 LNHDA, CDR2 SQIVND (reference sequence). Incomplete CDR3 DNA: TGTGCCAGTAGGGCAGATAATTCACCA. This codes for CASRADNSP. The full CDR3 protein is CASRADNSPLFF.

As for this clone: The read halts 3 residues ahead of the CDR3 end, with the missing end drawn from the germline J gene. The chain is built from TRBV7-8 and TRBJ1-2; 11 nucleotides align to TRBD1. The CDR3 has 16 residues. CDR1 is SGHVS, CDR2 FQNEAQ, per germline. Trimming cost V 1 base and J 2 bases; bases outside gene matches: 3. The sequenced part of the CDR3 DNA is TGTGCCAGCAGCTTAGACCGGACAGGGGGCAACTATGGC. Translating gives CASSLDRTGGNYG. From start to end, the CDR3 is CASSLDRTGGNYGYTF.

A note on this clone: With the read ending 3 residues before the CDR3 end, the germline J gene is used to fill in that end. The chain couples TRBV10-1 to TRBJ2-7, with D tentatively TRBD1 (5 bases). This CDR3 is 15 amino acids long. Germline V gene sequence: CDR1 WNHNN, CDR2 SYGVQD (reference sequence). Between the trimmed V and J ends, which lost 0 bases and 5 bases, there was a span of 14 bases. The covered CDR3 bases are TGCGCCAGCAGTGAGTCGAAATCCAGGGTCCACGAG. Its protein product is CASSESKSRVHE. The CDR3 in full is CASSESKSRVHEQYF.

Notes on this clone: The read is 3 residues too short to cover the CDR3 end, so that end is filled in from the germline J gene. V is TRBV18 and J is TRBJ1-4; D might be TRBD1 (5 bases). V was pared by 6 bases and J by 4 bases, with 12 bases between. Germline V gene sequence: CDR1 KGHSH, CDR2 LQKENI. The CDR3 runs to 14 residues. The CDR3 loop is CASSPGGDNEKLFF. The covered CDR3 bases are TGTGCCAGCTCGCCCGGGGGGGATAATGAAAAA. Full variable domain (rest looked up from reference TRBV18 and TRBJ1-4): NAGVMQNPRHLVRRRGQEARLRCSPMKGHSHVYWYRQLPEEGLKFMVYLQKENIIDESGMPKERFSAEFPKEGPSILRIQQVVRGDSAAYFCASSPGGDNEKLFFGSGTQLSVL.

On this clone: The read ends 3 residues shy of where the CDR3 ends; the end is completed using the germline J gene. V gene TRBV30 combines with J gene TRBJ2-5; 7 bases map to TRBD2. The germline V gene has CDR1 GTSNPN and CDR2 SVGIG (reference sequence). V gave up 0 bases and J gave up 1 base; unmatched junction bases: 5. This CDR3 is 15 amino acids long. CDR3 region: CAWSVGLAVQETQYF. Incomplete CDR3 DNA: TGTGCCTGGAGTGTAGGGCTAGCGGTCCAAGAGACC.

Concerning this clone itself: Coverage ceases 3 residues before the CDR3 finishes, and the germline J gene fills in the end. The V gene is TRBV11-3, the J gene TRBJ2-7; a possible D gene is TRBD1 (5 bases). V was shortened by 3 bases and J by 0 bases, with 9 bases between the two germline ends. The germline CDR1 and CDR2 sequences are SGHNT and YENEEA. CDR3 length: 14 residues. CDR3 in amino acids: CASSFLGPSYEQYF. Incomplete CDR3 DNA: TGTGCCAGCAGCTTTCTGGGGCCCTCCTACGAG.

Turning to this clone: The read halts 3 residues ahead of the CDR3 end, with the missing end drawn from the germline J gene. V is TRBV20-1 and J is TRBJ1-2; TRBD1 matches 7 bases. Germline V gene sequence: CDR1 DFQATT, CDR2 SNEGSKA (reference sequence). The CDR3 is 12 residues long. Trimming at V came to 6 bases and at J to 3 bases, leaving 4 bases not matched to a gene. CDR3 bases read: TGCAGTGCCTCCACAGGGGACTATGGC. Amino acids: CSASTGDYG. The whole CDR3 protein reads CSASTGDYGYTF.

Details on this clone: The sequence runs out 3 residues before the end of the CDR3; the remainder is reconstructed from the germline J gene. The V and J genes are TRBV5-6 and TRBJ2-7; possible D gene TRBD1, 5 bases. Trimming cost V 4 bases and J 6 bases, with 20 bases left between them. The germline CDR1 and CDR2 sequences are SGHDT and YYEEEE. The CDR3 spans 15 residues. CDR3 DNA, as far as it was read: TGTGCCAGCAGCCCCTTGGCCAGTGGGGCTGGCGAG. Translating gives CASSPLASGAGE. The CDR3 reads in full as CASSPLASGAGEQYF.

A note on this clone: The CDR3 end lies 3 residues beyond the end of the read and is filled in from the germline J gene. The chain is built from TRBV19 and TRBJ1-1; perhaps TRBD1 as D (6 bases). The CDR3 consists of 15 residues. V lost 6 bases and J lost 0, with 14 bases in between. Germline V gene sequence: CDR1 LNHDA, CDR2 SQIVND (reference sequence). CDR3 DNA, as far as it was read: TGTGCCAGTAGGAGACAGGCCACCCTGAACACTGAA. The encoded protein is CASRRQATLNTE. The full CDR3 is CASRRQATLNTEAFF.

Concerning this clone itself: The read ends 3 residues shy of where the CDR3 ends; the end is completed using the germline J gene. This sequence joins TRBV7-3 and TRBJ2-1, with 10 bases identical to TRBD1. This CDR3 region has 16 residues. The junction had 4 bases not matched to a gene; V was cut back by 1 base and J by 4 bases. Per the germline V gene, CDR1 is SGHTA and CDR2 is FQGTGA. This CDR3 is CASSLMGTGVYNEQFF. The sequenced CDR3 bases are TGTGCCAGCAGCTTAATGGGGACAGGGGTTTACAATGAG. The full variable domain, in which reference TRBV7-3 and TRBJ2-1 provide the parts outside the CDR3, is GAGVSQTPSNKVTEKGKYVELRCDPISGHTALYWYRQSLGQGPEFLIYFQGTGAADDSGLPNDRFFAVRPEGSVSTLKIQRTERGDSAVYLCASSLMGTGVYNEQFFGPGTRLTVL.

Concerning this clone itself: The CDR3 is cut off 3 residues early in the read; its end comes from the germline J gene. The chain is built from TRBV30 and TRBJ2-1; TRBD1 agrees at 9 bases. Germline CDR1 reads GTSNPN; CDR2 reads SVGIG (reference sequence). With V trimmed by 5 bases and J by 9 bases, 5 bases remained unmatched. The CDR3 is 12 residues long. Partial CDR3 DNA: TGTGCCTGGGCACAGGGGGCGGGTGAG. It translates to CAWAQGAGE. The full CDR3 reads CAWAQGAGEQFF. The complete variable domain, with remaining parts taken from reference TRBV30 and TRBJ2-1, reads SQTIHQWPATLVQPVGSPLSLECTVEGTSNPNLYWYRQAAGRGLQLLFYSVGIGQISSEVPQNLSASRPQDRQFILSSKKLLLSDSGFYLCAWAQGAGEQFFGPGTRLTVL.

On this clone itself: Read data end 3 residues before the CDR3 end; the end is taken from the germline J gene. The chain employs TRBV11-3 and TRBJ2-7; TRBD2 agrees at 9 bases. V lost 4 bases and J lost 3; bases outside the gene matches: 4. The germline V gene encodes CDR1 SGHNT and CDR2 YENEEA. The length of the CDR3 is 14 residues. The CDR3: CASSSAGGLYEQYF. CDR3 bases read: TGTGCCAGCAGCTCCGCGGGGGGGCTCTACGAG. Combining the CDR3 with reference TRBV11-3 and TRBJ2-7 gives the whole variable domain EAGVVQSPRYKIIEKKQPVAFWCNPISGHNTLYWYLQNLGQGPELLIRYENEEAVDDSQLPKDRFSAERLKGVDSTLKIQPAELGDSAVYLCASSSAGGLYEQYFGPGTRLTVT.

On this clone: The read stops 3 residues short of the end of the CDR3; the missing end is completed from the germline J gene. The chain carries TRBV6-1 and TRBJ1-5; D perhaps matches TRBD1 (6 bases). V was cut by 4 bases and J by 5 bases, with 12 bases left in between. CDR1 is MNHNS, CDR2 SASEGT, per germline. The CDR3 totals 14 residues. The CDR3 loop is CASSGETGYQPQHF. CDR3 DNA, as far as it was read: TGTGCCAGCAGTGGGGAAACAGGGTATCAGCCC.

Turning to this clone: The sequenced fragment ends 3 residues before the CDR3 boundary, so the rest is inferred from the germline J gene. The chain combines TRBV2 with TRBJ2-7, with D possibly TRBD1 on 5 matching bases. The CDR3 contains 11 residues. The V end was cut by 7 bases, the J end by 3 bases, with 7 bases between. CDR1 and CDR2 (germline): SNHLY, FYNNEI. The sequenced CDR3 bases are TGTGCCAGCATTCAGGGCTACGAG. The encoded protein is CASIQGYE. The complete CDR3 reads CASIQGYEQYF.